The 25 T cell receptor beta chains presented below share a single source sample, sequenced in a study of cytomegalovirus exposure and HLA in healthy donors. TCRdb's table, derived via immunoSEQ multiplex PCR, lists solely in-frame clones and lacks some. The sample carries 150,000 to 200,000 clones, around 86% recorded once. Sequenced sample: PBMCs. The receptor source for this set is a woman aged 18-30 years in good health and CMV-seronegative.

This rearrangement joins TRBV6-1 to TRBJ2-7, with 7 bases fitting TRBD1. V was pared by 7 bases and J by 6 bases, with 15 bases of the junction left unmatched. The CDR3 consists of 15 residues. Germline CDR1 MNHNS, CDR2 SASEGT. CDR3 in DNA: TGTGCCAGCACCTTAGGGGGCGGTAGCCGTACCGAGCAGTACTTC. Protein product: CASTLGGGSRTEQYF.

V and J are TRBV18 and TRBJ1-4; no reliable D call. Germline V gives CDR1 KGHSH, CDR2 LQKENI. The CDR3 runs 15 residues. Trimming pared 3 bases from V and 4 bases from J, leaving 12 bases between. CDR3 sequence (DNA): TGTGCCAGCTCACCTTCCCCATCGGGTAATGAAAAACTGTTTTTT. This translates into CASSPSPSGNEKLFF.

This chain connects TRBV5-6 to TRBJ2-3, with 7 positions matching TRBD1. The CDR3 is 16 amino acids. Trimming took 5 bases from V and 4 from J; bases not matched to a gene: 13. The germline V gene encodes CDR1 SGHDT and CDR2 YYEEEE. CDR3 loop: CASRLTLGGRADTQYF. CDR3 coding DNA: TGTGCCAGCAGACTGACTTTAGGGGGCAGGGCAGATACGCAGTATTTT.

The chain recombines TRBV5-1 with TRBJ2-2; D is possibly TRBD2 (6 bases). The germline gives CDR1 SGHRS, CDR2 YFSETQ. Between the trimmed V and J ends, which lost 3 bases and 1 base, there was a span of 10 bases. The CDR3 has 15 residues. CDR3 DNA sequence: TGCGCCAGCAGCTACGGGGGAGGGAACACCGGGGAGCTGTTTTTT. It is translated as CASSYGGGNTGELFF.

V usage is TRBV28 and J usage is TRBJ1-1, with 7 bases that match TRBD1. The V gene's germline CDR1 is MDHEN and CDR2 SYDVKM. Trimming cost V 5 bases and J 3 bases; bases outside gene matches: 9. The CDR3 runs to 15 residues. CDR3: CASSNRGYFDTEAFF. The CDR3, as DNA: TGTGCCAGCAGTAACAGGGGCTACTTCGACACTGAAGCTTTCTTT.

This sequence joins TRBV9 and TRBJ2-3, with 12 bases that match TRBD2. Per the germline V gene, CDR1 is SGDLS and CDR2 is YYNGEE. This CDR3 has 18 residues. J was trimmed by 0 bases and V by 1 base; bases with no gene match: 6. The DNA of the CDR3 is TGTGCCAGCAGCGTAATGGCTAGCGGGGGGGCTAGCACAGATACGCAGTATTTT. Translation gives CASSVMASGGASTDTQYF.

The V call is TRBV19, the J call TRBJ2-4; 9 bases map to TRBD1. The germline CDR1 and CDR2 sequences are LNHDA and SQIVND (reference sequence). CDR3 size: 18 residues. The trim removed 1 base at V and 1 base at J, leaving 8 bases unmatched. The CDR3 DNA reads TGTGCCAGTAGTATAGCCGACAGGGGGAGGAGGGCCAAAAACATTCAGTACTTC. Residues: CASSIADRGRRAKNIQYF. Variable domain in full (rest from reference TRBV19 and TRBJ2-4): DGGITQSPKYLFRKEGQNVTLSCEQNLNHDAMYWYRQDPGQGLRLIYYSQIVNDFQKGDIAEGYSVSREKKESFPLTVTSAQKNPTAFYLCASSIADRGRRAKNIQYFGAGTRLSVL.

The CDR3 protein is CASSVGGLLQETQYF. DNA for the CDR3: TGTGCCAGCAGCGTAGGGGGACTGCTACAAGAGACCCAGTACTTC. The chain is built from TRBV9 and TRBJ2-5; maybe TRBD2 (6 bases). The germline V gene encodes CDR1 SGDLS and CDR2 YYNGEE. The CDR3 contains 15 residues. V was cut by 0 bases and J by 2 bases, with 11 bases left in between.

The genes are TRBV29-1 and TRBJ1-1, with no clear D. The V end was cut by 5 bases, the J end by 6 bases, with 13 bases between. This CDR3 contains 12 residues. Germline-derived CDR1 and CDR2 are SQVTM and ANQGSEA. This CDR3 is CSVYGRNAEAFF. CDR3 coding DNA: TGCAGCGTTTATGGCCGAAACGCTGAAGCTTTCTTT.

The chain combines TRBV4-2 with TRBJ2-3; 7 bases fit TRBD2. V shed 3 bases, J shed 3 bases, and the junction held 6 bases outside the gene matches. Germline CDR1 LGHNA, CDR2 YNFKEQ. The CDR3 contains 15 residues. CDR3 bases: TGTGCCAGCAGCCAGGGTGCGGGAGTGACAGATACGCAGTATTTT. This gives the protein CASSQGAGVTDTQYF.

The genes are TRBV4-1 and TRBJ2-7, with 7 bases fitting TRBD2. Germline V lookup: CDR1 MGHRA, CDR2 YSYEKL. The length of the CDR3 is 16 residues. With 2 bases clipped from V and 0 bases from J, the junction kept 7 bases outside the gene matches. The CDR3 region has the DNA TGCGCCAGCAGCCAATTCCCCCAGCGGGACTCCTACGAGCAGTACTTC. Translated: CASSQFPQRDSYEQYF.

The genes are TRBV2 and TRBJ1-3, with D perhaps TRBD1 (5 bases). The V gene lost 6 bases and the J gene lost 0 bases, with 12 bases spanning the gap. This CDR3 region has 15 residues. CDR1 is SNHLY and CDR2 is FYNNEI in the germline V gene. CDR3 amino acids: CASRGTGDSGNTIYF. The DNA for the CDR3 is TGTGCCAGCAGAGGAACAGGTGACTCTGGAAACACCATATATTTT.

This chain uses TRBV29-1 with TRBJ2-7; 8 positions match TRBD1. The CDR3 extends over 12 amino acids. CDR1 and CDR2 (germline): SQVTM, ANQGSEA. J gave up 2 bases and V 7 bases, and 4 bases lay outside the gene matches. The CDR3 sequence is CSAEGQAYEQYF. DNA of the CDR3: TGCAGCGCCGAGGGACAGGCCTACGAGCAGTACTTC.

The V and J genes are TRBV6-5 and TRBJ1-1; 7 positions agree with TRBD1. The V gene's germline CDR1 is MNHEY and CDR2 SVGAGI. V lost 6 bases to trimming and J lost 4 bases; unmatched junction nucleotides: 8. The CDR3 extends over 14 amino acids. The CDR3 sequence: CASRIGTAGTEAFF. DNA of the CDR3: TGTGCCAGCAGAATAGGGACAGCTGGCACTGAAGCTTTCTTT.

The rearrangement links TRBV9 to TRBJ2-2; 9 positions match TRBD1. The V gene's germline CDR1 is SGDLS and CDR2 YYNGEE. The CDR3 is 15 residues long. V was pared by 3 bases and J by 4 bases, with 4 bases of the junction left unmatched. The CDR3 DNA is TGTGCCAGCAGCGCCGGGACAGGGCCCACCGGGGAGCTGTTTTTT. It translates to CASSAGTGPTGELFF.

The V and J genes are TRBV2 and TRBJ1-2, with TRBD1 matching 12 bases. From germline, CDR1 is SNHLY and CDR2 FYNNEI. Losses at the gene ends were 7 bases for V and 0 bases for J; bases not matched to a gene: 12. This CDR3 comprises 18 residues. CDR3 in DNA: TGTGCCAGCATATTGGGGCCGGGACAGGGGGCAACTAACTATGGCTACACCTTC. As protein: CASILGPGQGATNYGYTF.

The V call is TRBV2, the J call TRBJ1-1; a weak D match, TRBD1 (5 bases). Germline V gene lookup returns CDR1 SNHLY and CDR2 FYNNEI. Deletions cut 2 bases from V and 4 bases from J, with 14 bases between. The CDR3 has 15 amino acids. Written as DNA, the CDR3 is TGTGCCAGCAGTGAAACGAAGGGGCTGGGCACTGAAGCTTTCTTT. Encoded protein: CASSETKGLGTEAFF.

This chain connects TRBV27 to TRBJ1-6, with 8 bases fitting TRBD1. Losses at the gene ends were 1 base for V and 8 bases for J; bases not matched to a gene: 7. Germline CDR1 MNHEY, CDR2 SMNVEV (reference sequence). The CDR3 runs to 16 residues. The DNA of the CDR3 is TGTGCCAGCAGTTTATATACAGGGGGAAGTGATTCACCCCTCCACTTT. Amino acids: CASSLYTGGSDSPLHF.

The chain couples TRBV6-1 to TRBJ1-2; D ambiguous. CDR3 size: 13 residues. CDR1 MNHNS and CDR2 SASEGT come from the germline V gene. The V end lost 1 base, the J end lost 4 bases, and 7 bases lay between the germline ends. The CDR3 DNA sequence: TGTGCCAGCAGTGAAGGGGCAGTCTATGGCTACACCTTC. Its translation is CASSEGAVYGYTF.

The rearrangement joins TRBV5-1 to TRBJ2-7, with D perhaps TRBD2 (6 bases). V shed 1 base and J shed 3 bases, with 14 bases lying between them. This CDR3 contains 15 residues. Germline CDR1 SGHRS, CDR2 YFSETQ. The chain's CDR3 is CASSLRSGDVYEQYF. The CDR3 bases are TGCGCCAGCAGCTTGCGGTCGGGAGACGTCTACGAGCAGTACTTC.

The chain carries TRBV5-4 and TRBJ2-1; 7 bases line up with TRBD2. Losses at the gene ends were 10 bases for V and 0 bases for J; bases not matched to a gene: 4. The length of the CDR3 is 13 residues. The germline CDR1 and CDR2 sequences are SGHNT and YYREEE (reference sequence). CDR3 protein: CADGTNSYNEQFF. Written as DNA, the CDR3 is TGTGCCGACGGGACTAACTCCTACAATGAGCAGTTCTTC.

This chain connects TRBV19 to TRBJ2-1; 10 nucleotides agree with TRBD2. Germline trimming cut 3 bases from V and 5 bases from J; bases unmatched to any gene: 4. CDR1 and CDR2 (germline): LNHDA, SQIVND (reference sequence). This CDR3 is built from 15 residues. DNA of the CDR3: TGTGCCAGTAGTATCGGACTAGCGGAACACAATGAGCAGTTCTTC. Translation: CASSIGLAEHNEQFF.

The V gene is TRBV19, the J gene TRBJ1-5; TRBD1 agrees at 10 bases. With V trimmed by 0 bases and J by 2 bases, 10 bases remained unmatched. CDR3 length equals 19 residues. The V gene's germline CDR1 is LNHDA and CDR2 SQIVND (reference sequence). Written as DNA, the CDR3 is TGTGCCAGTAGTATAGATTCGGACAGGGGGACCGGGCGCAATCAGCCCCAGCATTTT. It translates to CASSIDSDRGTGRNQPQHF.

Points on this clone: Germline is not matched at one junction end, which may reflect a read error. The J gene is TRBJ2-3, the V gene TRBV5-1; 9 nucleotides match TRBD2. CDR1 is SGHRS, CDR2 YFSETQ, per germline. The CDR3 sequence is 15 residues long. The CDR3 spells CASSSDGTSTDTQYF. The CDR3 DNA sequence: TGCGCCAGCAGCTCCGATGGGACTAGCACGGATACGCAGTATTTT. The full variable domain, completed using reference TRBV5-1 and TRBJ2-3, is KAGVTQTPRYLIKTRGQQVTLSCSPISGHRSVSWYQQTPGQGLQFLFEYFSETQRNKGNFPGRFSGRQFSNSRSEMNVSTLELGDSALYLCASSSDGTSTDTQYFGPGTRLTVL.

This clone came up once. The chain employs TRBV4-1 and TRBJ1-1, with TRBD1 as a possible D gene (6 bases). Trimming removed 1 base from V and 0 bases from J, with 18 bases in between. This CDR3 region has 18 residues. Germline CDR1 MGHRA, CDR2 YSYEKL. CDR3 residues: CASSQVVLQGRMNTEAFF. The DNA for the CDR3 is TGCGCCAGCAGCCAAGTGGTATTACAGGGAAGGATGAACACTGAAGCTTTCTTT.